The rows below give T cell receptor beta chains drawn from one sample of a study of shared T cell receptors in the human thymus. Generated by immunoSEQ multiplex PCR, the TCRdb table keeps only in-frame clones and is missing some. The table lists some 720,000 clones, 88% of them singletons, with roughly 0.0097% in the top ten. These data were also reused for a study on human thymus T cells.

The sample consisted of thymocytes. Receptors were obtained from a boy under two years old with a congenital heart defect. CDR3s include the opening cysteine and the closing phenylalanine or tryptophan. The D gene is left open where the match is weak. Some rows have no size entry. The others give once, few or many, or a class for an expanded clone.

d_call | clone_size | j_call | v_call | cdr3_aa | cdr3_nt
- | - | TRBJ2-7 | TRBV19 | CASSKAESSYEQYF | TGTGCCAGTAGTAAGGCGGAGAGCTCCTACGAGCAGTACTTC
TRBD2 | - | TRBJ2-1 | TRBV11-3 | CASSLDRTSGRKFDDEQFF | TGTGCCAGCAGCTTAGATAGGACTAGCGGGAGGAAGTTTGACGATGAGCAGTTCTTC
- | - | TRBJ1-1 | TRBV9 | CASSVTGTVAEAFF | TGTGCCAGCAGCGTCACAGGGACGGTGGCTGAAGCTTTCTTT
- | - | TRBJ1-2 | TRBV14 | CASSPGQSYGYTF | TGTGCCAGCAGCCCCGGACAGAGCTATGGCTACACCTTC
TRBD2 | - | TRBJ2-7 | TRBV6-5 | CASSCDRTSGPYEQYF | TGTGCCAGCAGTTGCGACCGGACTAGCGGACCTTACGAGCAGTACTTC
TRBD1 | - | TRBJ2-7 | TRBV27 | CASSLGQGPDEQYF | TGTGCCAGCAGTTTAGGACAGGGACCGGACGAGCAGTACTTC
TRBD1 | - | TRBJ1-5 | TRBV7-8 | CASSLAAGQARYNRPQHF | TGTGCCAGCAGCTTAGCGGCTGGACAGGCCCGGTACAACCGGCCCCAGCATTTT
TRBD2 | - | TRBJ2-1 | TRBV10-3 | CAISESRFGLAGNYYNEQFF | TGTGCCATCAGTGAGTCGAGATTTGGACTAGCGGGCAATTACTACAATGAGCAGTTCTTC
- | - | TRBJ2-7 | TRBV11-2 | CASSLHRTVYEQYF | TGTGCCAGCAGCTTGCACCGGACAGTTTACGAGCAGTACTTC
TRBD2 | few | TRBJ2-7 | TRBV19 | CASTPSGGSSYEQYF | TGTGCCAGTACGCCCAGCGGCGGGAGCTCCTACGAGCAGTACTTC
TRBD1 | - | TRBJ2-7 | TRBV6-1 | CASSRQGETYEQYF | TGTGCCAGCAGTCGACAGGGGGAGACCTACGAGCAGTACTTC
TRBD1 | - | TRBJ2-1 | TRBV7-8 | CASSLARQGAFGGEQFF | TGTGCCAGCAGCTTAGCCCGACAGGGGGCGTTTGGGGGTGAGCAGTTCTTC
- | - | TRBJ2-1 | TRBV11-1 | CASSKAGHKTGEQFF | TGTGCCAGCAGCAAAGCGGGCCATAAGACCGGTGAGCAGTTCTTC
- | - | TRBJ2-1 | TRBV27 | CASSPRLWSYVSYNEQFF | TGTGCCAGCAGTCCCCGGTTGTGGAGCTATGTCTCCTACAATGAGCAGTTCTTC
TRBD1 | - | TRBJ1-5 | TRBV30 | CAWSGTGKVLSNQPQHF | TGTGCCTGGTCCGGGACAGGGAAGGTATTAAGCAATCAGCCCCAGCATTTT
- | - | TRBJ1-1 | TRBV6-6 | CASSYGGTEAFF | TGTGCCAGCAGTTACGGGGGGACTGAAGCTTTCTTT
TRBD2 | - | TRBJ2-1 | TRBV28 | CASSTRLAKFNEQFF | TGTGCCAGCAGTACCCGACTAGCGAAGTTCAATGAGCAGTTCTTC
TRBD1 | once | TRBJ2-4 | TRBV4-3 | CASSQEGTEKNIQYF | TGCGCCAGCAGCCAAGAAGGGACAGAAAAAAACATTCAGTACTTC
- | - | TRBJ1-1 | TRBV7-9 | CASSGGPLNTEAFF | TGTGCCAGCAGTGGAGGACCTCTGAACACTGAAGCTTTCTTT
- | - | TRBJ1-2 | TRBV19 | CASSPRQDNYGYTF | TGTGCCAGTAGTCCCCGACAGGATAACTATGGCTACACCTTC
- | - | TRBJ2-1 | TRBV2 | CASTKPGDSSSYNEQFF | TGTGCCAGCACTAAACCGGGGGACTCGAGCTCCTACAATGAGCAGTTCTTC
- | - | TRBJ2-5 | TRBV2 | CASSEPGGPPPWETQYF | TGTGCCAGCAGTGAACCCGGCGGCCCACCACCCTGGGAGACCCAGTACTTC
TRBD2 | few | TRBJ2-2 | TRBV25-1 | CASRSGDPGELFF | TGTGCCAGCAGGAGCGGGGACCCCGGGGAGCTGTTTTTT
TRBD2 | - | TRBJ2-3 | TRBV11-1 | CASGAGGKDTQYF | TGTGCCAGCGGGGCGGGGGGGAAAGATACGCAGTATTTT
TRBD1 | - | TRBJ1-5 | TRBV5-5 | CASSSTGANQPQHF | TGTGCCAGCAGCTCCACAGGGGCAAATCAGCCCCAGCATTTT
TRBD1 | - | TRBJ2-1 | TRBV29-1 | CSVERGRRDRGSGVLFNEQFF | TGCAGCGTTGAGAGGGGGCGACGGGACAGGGGTAGCGGGGTATTGTTCAATGAGCAGTTCTTC